The entry that follows covers one T cell receptor (beta chain) sequence. The target antigen is unknown. This record belongs to a study of cytomegalovirus exposure and HLA in healthy donors. About the study: Early on, a data release was issued that held tens of millions of unique TCRs from HLA-typed donors.

Notes on the study in general: CMV antigen specificity of a few CMV-associated chains was confirmed in vitro. Earlier findings revealed that most TCR beta V segments proved productive either about 87% or about 30% of the time.

Healthy bone marrow donors made up the donors. This CDR3 region has 21 residues. Germline V CDR1 and CDR2: MNHEY, SMNVEV (reference sequence). Trimming took off 3 bases at V and 2 bases at J, with 29 bases between the two ends. This PCR relied on a set of 60 Vbeta primers and 13 Jbeta primers. Only in-frame clones appear in the TCRdb table, and some are missing; sequencing was by immunoSEQ multiplex PCR. The table includes just over 200,000 clones, more than 75% detected once. The chain has TRBV27 and TRBJ2-4; tentative D call: TRBD1 (5 bases). Material for sequencing was PBMCs. The TCR sequence derives from a woman aged 40 to 50 in good health and CMV-seronegative. CDR3 sequence: CASSFSARSQGAPFSKNIQYF. CDR3 bases: TGTGCCAGCAGTTTTTCCGCGAGAAGCCAAGGGGCCCCCTTTTCCAAAAACATTCAGTACTTC.